These T cell receptor beta chains were read from a single sample in a study of sequential checkpoint blockade in melanoma. Sequencing used immunoSEQ multiplex PCR; TCRdb keeps in-frame clones, though not all of them. Among about 4,700 clones, 15% to 20% were seen once, and the ten largest hold 15% to 20%. Sequenced here: tumor tissue (inferred from file names), sampled from a patient given nivolumab and ipilimumab in sequence. These receptors came from a human donor with melanoma. Each CDR3 is given with its conserved first and last residue. A D gene is named only where the DNA matches it firmly. Size values are once, few and many counts, or a class for expanded clones, and some rows have none.

clone_size: few
cdr3_length: 13
d_call: .
j_call: TRBJ2-1
v_call: TRBV7-1
cdr3_aa: CASVRGGPDEQFF
cdr3_nt: TGTGCCAGCGTGAGGGGGGGCCCCGATGAGCAGTTCTTC

clone_size: .
cdr3_length: 17
d_call: .
j_call: TRBJ2-2
v_call: TRBV11-3
cdr3_aa: CASSLFGRGLVTGELFF
cdr3_nt: TGTGCCAGCAGCTTATTTGGTCGTGGGCTGGTGACCGGGGAGCTGTTTTTT

clone_size: few
cdr3_length: 16
d_call: .
j_call: TRBJ2-2
v_call: TRBV6-9
cdr3_aa: CASRSHETGNTGELFF
cdr3_nt: TGTGCCAGCAGGTCCCATGAAACGGGGAACACCGGGGAGCTGTTTTTT

clone_size: many
cdr3_length: 16
d_call: .
j_call: TRBJ2-3
v_call: TRBV9
cdr3_aa: CASSGRLVSSTDTQYF
cdr3_nt: TGTGCCAGCAGCGGAAGACTAGTTTCTAGCACAGATACGCAGTATTTT

clone_size: medium-sized
cdr3_length: 14
d_call: .
j_call: TRBJ1-4
v_call: TRBV28
cdr3_aa: CASSDRGKNEKLFF
cdr3_nt: TGTGCCAGCAGTGATCGGGGGAAGAATGAAAAACTGTTTTTT

clone_size: many
cdr3_length: 15
d_call: .
j_call: TRBJ1-6
v_call: TRBV28
cdr3_aa: CASSFLGRESLPLHF
cdr3_nt: TGTGCCAGCAGTTTTTTGGGTAGGGAATCCCTCCCCCTCCACTTT

clone_size: .
cdr3_length: 12
d_call: .
j_call: TRBJ2-7
v_call: TRBV6-8
cdr3_aa: CASSYSPYEQYF
cdr3_nt: TGTGCCAGCAGTTACTCCCCCTACGAGCAGTACTTC

clone_size: few
cdr3_length: 19
d_call: .
j_call: TRBJ2-6
v_call: TRBV28
cdr3_aa: CASSFFYSSGHSGANVLTF
cdr3_nt: TGTGCCAGCAGTTTTTTTTACAGCTCAGGGCACTCTGGGGCCAACGTCCTGACTTTC

clone_size: .
cdr3_length: 14
d_call: TRBD2
j_call: TRBJ2-3
v_call: TRBV12-5
cdr3_aa: CASAPGGSTDTQYF
cdr3_nt: TGTGCTAGTGCGCCCGGGGGGAGCACAGATACGCAGTATTTT

clone_size: .
cdr3_length: 15
d_call: .
j_call: TRBJ2-5
v_call: TRBV30
cdr3_aa: CAGPGGVRYQETQYF
cdr3_nt: TGTGCTGGTCCGGGTGGCGTAAGGTACCAAGAGACCCAGTACTTC

clone_size: few
cdr3_length: 16
d_call: .
j_call: TRBJ2-1
v_call: TRBV6-8
cdr3_aa: CASRYGMGTGYNEQFF
cdr3_nt: TGTGCCAGCAGATACGGGATGGGGACGGGATACAATGAGCAGTTCTTC

clone_size: many
cdr3_length: 13
d_call: TRBD2
j_call: TRBJ2-4
v_call: TRBV7-2
cdr3_aa: CASTRGVGNIQYF
cdr3_nt: TGTGCCAGCACTCGGGGGGTGGGAAACATTCAGTACTTC

clone_size: many
cdr3_length: 15
d_call: TRBD1
j_call: TRBJ1-2
v_call: TRBV11-3
cdr3_aa: CASSLLDRGGYGYTF
cdr3_nt: TGTGCCAGCAGCCTGCTCGACAGGGGTGGCTATGGCTACACCTTC

clone_size: .
cdr3_length: 15
d_call: .
j_call: TRBJ1-5
v_call: TRBV6-8
cdr3_aa: CASSYSRYGGQPQHF
cdr3_nt: TGTGCCAGCAGTTACTCGAGATATGGGGGACAGCCCCAGCATTTT

clone_size: many
cdr3_length: 17
d_call: .
j_call: TRBJ2-1
v_call: TRBV11-3
cdr3_aa: CASSLSKGANLLGEQFF
cdr3_nt: TGTGCCAGCAGCCTGTCAAAAGGGGCCAACCTTCTTGGAGAGCAGTTCTTC

clone_size: medium-sized
cdr3_length: 15
d_call: .
j_call: TRBJ2-2
v_call: TRBV28
cdr3_aa: CASSYRGSNTGELFF
cdr3_nt: TGTGCCAGCAGTTACCGGGGGTCGAACACCGGGGAGCTGTTTTTT

clone_size: few
cdr3_length: 16
d_call: TRBD2
j_call: TRBJ2-1
v_call: TRBV4-1
cdr3_aa: CASSQEGGFSYNEQFF
cdr3_nt: TGCGCCAGCAGCCAAGAGGGGGGGTTCTCCTACAATGAGCAGTTCTTC

clone_size: few
cdr3_length: 17
d_call: TRBD1
j_call: TRBJ1-1
v_call: TRBV6-8
cdr3_aa: CASSYRPAGGFNTEAFF
cdr3_nt: TGTGCCAGCAGTTACCGCCCCGCAGGGGGTTTTAACACTGAAGCTTTCTTT

clone_size: .
cdr3_length: 15
d_call: .
j_call: TRBJ1-5
v_call: TRBV28
cdr3_aa: CASSGTGVTYQPQHF
cdr3_nt: TGTGCCAGCAGCGGGACGGGGGTAACCTATCAGCCCCAGCATTTT

clone_size: .
cdr3_length: 17
d_call: TRBD1
j_call: TRBJ2-4
v_call: TRBV5-1
cdr3_aa: CASSLAGQGTGENIQYF
cdr3_nt: TGCGCCAGCAGCTTGGCCGGACAGGGCACGGGCGAAAACATTCAGTACTTC

clone_size: many
cdr3_length: 16
d_call: .
j_call: TRBJ1-3
v_call: TRBV28
cdr3_aa: CASQPGRGVAGNTIYF
cdr3_nt: TGTGCCAGCCAACCCGGTCGAGGCGTTGCAGGAAACACCATATATTTT

clone_size: few
cdr3_length: 18
d_call: .
j_call: TRBJ1-4
v_call: TRBV6-8
cdr3_aa: CASSDCPSLLVDNEKLFF
cdr3_nt: TGTGCCAGCAGTGACTGTCCAAGTCTCCTAGTCGACAATGAAAAACTGTTTTTT

clone_size: .
cdr3_length: 16
d_call: TRBD2
j_call: TRBJ2-7
v_call: TRBV4-1
cdr3_aa: CASSPILAGGRYEQYF
cdr3_nt: TGCGCCAGCAGCCCAATACTAGCGGGGGGCCGTTACGAGCAGTACTTC

clone_size: .
cdr3_length: 15
d_call: .
j_call: TRBJ2-3
v_call: TRBV18
cdr3_aa: CASSQRGPSTDTQYF
cdr3_nt: TGTGCCAGCTCACAACGGGGTCCTAGCACAGATACGCAGTATTTT

clone_size: .
cdr3_length: 13
d_call: .
j_call: TRBJ2-1
v_call: TRBV23-1
cdr3_aa: CASSSTRNNEQFF
cdr3_nt: TGCGCCAGCAGCTCGACTAGGAACAATGAGCAGTTCTTC

clone_size: many
cdr3_length: 16
d_call: .
j_call: TRBJ2-7
v_call: TRBV11-3
cdr3_aa: CASSTRLAPSAYEQYF
cdr3_nt: TGTGCCAGCAGCACCCGTTTGGCGCCTTCTGCCTACGAGCAGTACTTC

clone_size: few
cdr3_length: 15
d_call: TRBD1
j_call: TRBJ1-6
v_call: TRBV9
cdr3_aa: CASSVGDRSNSPLHF
cdr3_nt: TGTGCCAGCAGCGTAGGGGACAGATCGAATTCACCCCTCCACTTT

clone_size: many
cdr3_length: 16
d_call: TRBD1
j_call: TRBJ1-4
v_call: TRBV6-8
cdr3_aa: CASSRPSTGRGEKLFF
cdr3_nt: TGTGCCAGCAGTCGACCGTCGACAGGGAGAGGGGAAAAACTGTTTTTT

clone_size: .
cdr3_length: 13
d_call: .
j_call: TRBJ1-5
v_call: TRBV18
cdr3_aa: CASSRSSNQPQHF
cdr3_nt: TGTGCCAGCTCGCGTAGTAGCAATCAGCCCCAGCATTTT

clone_size: few
cdr3_length: 13
d_call: .
j_call: TRBJ1-6
v_call: TRBV7-1
cdr3_aa: CASRVGEDSPLHF
cdr3_nt: TGTGCCAGCAGGGTAGGGGAGGATTCACCCCTCCACTTT

clone_size: medium-sized
cdr3_length: 13
d_call: TRBD1
j_call: TRBJ2-5
v_call: TRBV6-8
cdr3_aa: CASGTGGGETQYF
cdr3_nt: TGTGCCAGCGGTACAGGGGGTGGCGAGACCCAGTACTTC

clone_size: medium-sized
cdr3_length: 13
d_call: .
j_call: TRBJ2-2
v_call: TRBV6-8
cdr3_aa: CATTGTDSGELFF
cdr3_nt: TGTGCCACCACCGGGACCGACTCCGGGGAGCTGTTTTTT

clone_size: .
cdr3_length: 17
d_call: TRBD2
j_call: TRBJ2-1
v_call: TRBV23-1
cdr3_aa: CASRGTSGGHSYNEQFF
cdr3_nt: TGCGCCAGCAGGGGGACTAGCGGGGGCCACTCCTACAATGAGCAGTTCTTC

clone_size: many
cdr3_length: 15
d_call: .
j_call: TRBJ1-1
v_call: TRBV6-8
cdr3_aa: CASTDSGRVNTEAFF
cdr3_nt: TGTGCCAGCACAGACTCTGGCAGAGTGAACACTGAAGCTTTCTTT

clone_size: few
cdr3_length: 16
d_call: .
j_call: TRBJ1-1
v_call: TRBV23-1
cdr3_aa: CASSQDSTGTNTEAFF
cdr3_nt: TGCGCCAGCAGCCAAGATAGTACAGGCACAAACACTGAAGCTTTCTTT

clone_size: many
cdr3_length: 16
d_call: TRBD1
j_call: TRBJ1-1
v_call: TRBV11-3
cdr3_aa: CASSPGQGKSNTEAFF
cdr3_nt: TGTGCCAGCAGCCCCGGACAGGGGAAAAGTAATACTGAAGCTTTCTTT

clone_size: medium-sized
cdr3_length: 15
d_call: .
j_call: TRBJ1-2
v_call: TRBV28
cdr3_aa: CASSFPMGFDYGYTF
cdr3_nt: TGTGCCAGCAGTTTCCCCATGGGCTTTGATTATGGCTACACCTTC

clone_size: .
cdr3_length: 16
d_call: .
j_call: TRBJ2-1
v_call: TRBV14
cdr3_aa: CASSQDLGTGYNEQFF
cdr3_nt: TGTGCCAGCAGCCAAGATCTGGGGACTGGGTACAATGAGCAGTTCTTC

clone_size: few
cdr3_length: 15
d_call: .
j_call: TRBJ1-5
v_call: TRBV28
cdr3_aa: CASSLPRQGNQPQHF
cdr3_nt: TGTGCCAGCAGTTTACCCCGACAGGGCAATCAGCCCCAGCATTTT

clone_size: .
cdr3_length: 15
d_call: TRBD1
j_call: TRBJ2-4
v_call: TRBV6-8
cdr3_aa: CASRGQGAAKNIQYF
cdr3_nt: TGTGCCAGCAGGGGACAGGGGGCAGCCAAAAACATTCAGTACTTC

clone_size: .
cdr3_length: 14
d_call: .
j_call: TRBJ2-7
v_call: TRBV28
cdr3_aa: CASRVRDGLYEQYF
cdr3_nt: TGTGCCAGCAGGGTCCGGGACGGCCTCTACGAGCAGTACTTC

clone_size: medium-sized
cdr3_length: 14
d_call: TRBD2
j_call: TRBJ2-1
v_call: TRBV19
cdr3_aa: CASSMRGMNNEQFF
cdr3_nt: TGTGCCAGTAGTATGCGGGGGATGAACAATGAGCAGTTCTTC

clone_size: .
cdr3_length: 15
d_call: .
j_call: TRBJ1-2
v_call: TRBV19
cdr3_aa: CASSPALRFNYGYTF
cdr3_nt: TGTGCCAGTAGTCCTGCGTTAAGGTTCAACTATGGCTACACCTTC

clone_size: few
cdr3_length: 15
d_call: TRBD1
j_call: TRBJ1-1
v_call: TRBV30
cdr3_aa: CAWSGTRGMNTEAFF
cdr3_nt: TGTGCCTGGAGTGGGACCAGGGGGATGAACACTGAAGCTTTCTTT

clone_size: .
cdr3_length: 16
d_call: TRBD2
j_call: TRBJ2-1
v_call: TRBV5-1
cdr3_aa: CASSKTSGGPYNEQFF
cdr3_nt: TGCGCCAGCAGCAAGACTAGCGGGGGGCCTTACAATGAGCAGTTCTTC

clone_size: many
cdr3_length: 14
d_call: TRBD1
j_call: TRBJ2-7
v_call: TRBV6-8
cdr3_aa: CASSSGTGGYEQYF
cdr3_nt: TGTGCCAGCAGTTCCGGGACAGGGGGCTACGAGCAGTACTTC

clone_size: .
cdr3_length: 14
d_call: TRBD1
j_call: TRBJ2-7
v_call: TRBV18
cdr3_aa: CASSPQGGPSGQYF
cdr3_nt: TGTGCCAGCTCCCCACAGGGGGGTCCCTCGGGGCAGTACTTC

clone_size: medium-sized
cdr3_length: 15
d_call: .
j_call: TRBJ2-2
v_call: TRBV6-8
cdr3_aa: CASSFFGPNTGELFF
cdr3_nt: TGTGCCAGCAGTTTCTTCGGGCCTAACACCGGGGAGCTGTTTTTT

clone_size: .
cdr3_length: 14
d_call: .
j_call: TRBJ2-7
v_call: TRBV18
cdr3_aa: CASSPNDYLYEQYF
cdr3_nt: TGTGCCAGCTCACCAAACGACTACCTCTACGAGCAGTACTTC

clone_size: .
cdr3_length: 17
d_call: TRBD2
j_call: TRBJ2-7
v_call: TRBV18
cdr3_aa: CASSPLSIAGATYEQYF
cdr3_nt: TGTGCCAGCTCACCACTATCTATAGCGGGGGCGACCTACGAGCAGTACTTC

clone_size: few
cdr3_length: 13
d_call: .
j_call: TRBJ1-2
v_call: TRBV6-8
cdr3_aa: CASSYEGLLGYTF
cdr3_nt: TGTGCCAGCAGTTACGAGGGTTTATTGGGCTACACCTTC

clone_size: many
cdr3_length: 15
d_call: .
j_call: TRBJ2-7
v_call: TRBV11-3
cdr3_aa: CASSSGPGSSYEQYF
cdr3_nt: TGTGCCAGCAGCTCCGGACCCGGAAGCTCCTACGAGCAGTACTTC

clone_size: .
cdr3_length: 15
d_call: .
j_call: TRBJ2-7
v_call: TRBV6-8
cdr3_aa: CASSSPGGAHYEQYF
cdr3_nt: TGTGCCAGCAGTTCCCCCGGAGGGGCCCACTACGAGCAGTACTTC

clone_size: .
cdr3_length: 16
d_call: TRBD1
j_call: TRBJ1-2
v_call: TRBV28
cdr3_aa: CASSLVSPGQKDGYTF
cdr3_nt: TGTGCCAGCAGTTTGGTATCCCCGGGACAGAAAGATGGCTACACCTTC

clone_size: few
cdr3_length: 13
d_call: .
j_call: TRBJ2-4
v_call: TRBV23-1
cdr3_aa: CASSLAGGNIQYF
cdr3_nt: TGCGCCAGCAGCTTAGCCGGCGGAAACATTCAGTACTTC

clone_size: .
cdr3_length: 17
d_call: TRBD2
j_call: TRBJ2-1
v_call: TRBV6-1
cdr3_aa: CASSEATGLAGGRKQFF
cdr3_nt: TGTGCCAGCAGTGAAGCGACGGGACTAGCGGGGGGTAGGAAGCAGTTCTTC

clone_size: .
cdr3_length: 14
d_call: TRBD2
j_call: TRBJ2-3
v_call: TRBV19
cdr3_aa: CASSYSGVTDTQYF
cdr3_nt: TGTGCCAGTAGTTATAGCGGGGTCACAGATACGCAGTATTTT

clone_size: few
cdr3_length: 16
d_call: .
j_call: TRBJ2-7
v_call: TRBV19
cdr3_aa: CASSIGRYRDKAEQYF
cdr3_nt: TGTGCCAGTAGTATAGGCAGATACCGGGACAAAGCCGAGCAGTACTTC

clone_size: .
cdr3_length: 14
d_call: TRBD1
j_call: TRBJ2-7
v_call: TRBV6-8
cdr3_aa: CASRGQGPLYEQYF
cdr3_nt: TGTGCCAGCAGAGGACAGGGCCCACTCTACGAGCAGTACTTC